The 17 T cell receptor beta chains below were found in one sample sequenced in a study of CD8 T cells in Susac syndrome. An input of roughly 0.45 to 1 ug of RNA was subjected to reverse transcription using random hexamers. TCRdb reprocessed the immunoSEQ multiplex PCR reads via MiXCR and lists one record per CDR3 protein. The table shows roughly 200,000 distinct CDR3 sequences, with about 95% occurring only once. Input material: CD4+ T cells from PBMCs. Receptor source: a human donor in good health.

This sequence joins TRBV7-9 and TRBJ2-5; 8 bases fit TRBD2. Germline lookup yields CDR1 SEHNR and CDR2 FQNEAQ (reference sequence). This CDR3 is built from 16 residues. V gave up 5 bases and J gave up 4 bases; unmatched junction bases: 12. The CDR3 protein is CASSPPGSGSAETQYF. CDR3 nucleotides: TGTGCCAGCAGCCCCCCCGGCAGCGGGAGCGCAGAGACCCAGTACTTC.

This clonotype was observed a handful of times. The chain carries TRBV6-2 or TRBV6-3 and TRBJ2-1; D might be TRBD1 (6 bases). The CDR3 consists of 13 residues. Germline values: CDR1 MNHEY, CDR2 SVGEGT. The germline V and J ends were trimmed by 5 bases and 5 bases, with 10 bases remaining between them. CDR3: CASSQGQNNEQFF. CDR3 nucleotides: TGTGCCAGCAGTCAGGGGCAGAACAATGAGCAGTTCTTC.

The rearrangement uses TRBV29-1 and TRBJ2-1; 9 bases fit TRBD2. This CDR3 contains 15 residues. The germline V gene has CDR1 SQVTM and CDR2 ANQGSEA. Trimming took 6 bases from V and 0 from J; bases not matched to a gene: 6. The CDR3 loop is CSVAGTSSSYNEQFF. CDR3 in DNA: TGCAGCGTAGCCGGGACTAGCAGCTCCTACAATGAGCAGTTCTTC.

The chain links TRBV5-1 to TRBJ2-7; the match to TRBD1 covers 7 bases. After removal of 0 bases from V and 2 bases from J, the junction contained 2 bases not matched to a gene. Germline assignment: CDR1 SGHRS and CDR2 YFSETQ. The CDR3 spans 14 residues. CDR3 bases: TGCGCCAGCAGCTTGGACGGGACAGCCTACGAGCAGTACTTC. Translating gives CASSLDGTAYEQYF. The complete variable domain, with remaining parts taken from reference TRBV5-1 and TRBJ2-7, reads KAGVTQTPRYLIKTRGQQVTLSCSPISGHRSVSWYQQTPGQGLQFLFEYFSETQRNKGNFPGRFSGRQFSNSRSEMNVSTLELGDSALYLCASSLDGTAYEQYFGPGTRLTVT.

The rearrangement links TRBV6-2 or TRBV6-3 to TRBJ2-7; the D call may be TRBD1 or TRBD2 (5 bases each). The V gene's germline CDR1 is MNHEY and CDR2 SVGEGT. The CDR3 has 15 amino acids. V was pared by 5 bases and J by 5 bases, with 19 bases between. CDR3 amino acids: CASSHLDPGLNEQYF. CDR3 nucleotide sequence: TGTGCCAGCAGTCACCTAGATCCGGGGCTCAACGAGCAGTACTTC.

The genes are TRBV11-2 and TRBJ2-6, with D perhaps TRBD2 (5 bases). Germline V gives CDR1 SGHAT, CDR2 FQNNGV. The CDR3 runs to 20 residues. The V gene lost 1 base and the J gene lost 4 bases, with 23 bases spanning the gap. The CDR3 nucleotides are TGTGCCAGCAGCTTAGTTTTGCGGTATAGCCAACGGGAAGGGGCCAACGTCCTGACTTTC. It specifies CASSLVLRYSQREGANVLTF.

The chain couples TRBV29-1 to TRBJ2-1; TRBD2 agrees at 7 bases. The CDR3 covers 15 residues. Germline CDR1 reads SQVTM; CDR2 reads ANQGSEA. Unmatched junction bases numbered 15, after V lost 3 bases and J lost 10 bases. Here the CDR3 DNA reads TGCAGCGTTGACAGGGCGGGGGTCGTGACCGGGGAGCAGTTCTTC. Translating it yields CSVDRAGVVTGEQFF.

The V gene is TRBV29-1, the J gene TRBJ1-1; no clear D. CDR1 is SQVTM and CDR2 is ANQGSEA in the germline V gene. V lost 6 bases, J lost 4 bases, and 12 bases lay in between. CDR3 length: 12 residues. The CDR3 spells CSVLLGSTEAFF. The CDR3 nucleotides are TGCAGCGTCCTGCTGGGGAGCACTGAAGCTTTCTTT.

This clonotype was counted a single time. This chain links TRBV6-2 or TRBV6-3 with TRBJ2-6; D is unresolved. V lost 4 bases to trimming and J lost 2 bases, with 3 bases between them. Germline CDR1 reads MNHEY; CDR2 reads SVGEGT. The CDR3 extends over 13 amino acids. This CDR3 reads CASSWAGANVLTF. Written as DNA, the CDR3 is TGTGCCAGCAGTTGGGCTGGGGCCAACGTCCTGACTTTC.

The chain links TRBV29-1 to TRBJ2-3; possible D gene TRBD2, 5 bases. Trimming took off 4 bases at V and 0 bases at J, with 8 bases between the two ends. The CDR3 is 13 amino acids. The germline gives CDR1 SQVTM, CDR2 ANQGSEA. The CDR3: CSVVSGSTDTQYF. CDR3 bases: TGCAGCGTTGTCAGCGGAAGCACAGATACGCAGTATTTT.

This clonotype was detected only once. The gene calls are TRBV2 and TRBJ2-1, with unresolved D. Germline V gives CDR1 SNHLY, CDR2 FYNNEI. The CDR3 runs to 11 residues. Between the trimmed V and J ends, which lost 6 bases and 9 bases, there was a span of 9 bases. The CDR3 nucleotides are TGTGCCAGCAGGGCCTACGGTGAGCAGTTCTTC. Protein product: CASRAYGEQFF.

J is TRBJ2-7 and V is TRBV28, with D maybe TRBD1 (6 bases). The CDR3 has 14 amino acids. The V end was cut by 6 bases, the J end by 0 bases, with 12 bases between. Germline V CDR1 and CDR2: MDHEN, SYDVKM. CDR3 nucleotides: TGTGCCAGCAGGCAACAGGGCTTCTCCTACGAGCAGTACTTC. This gives the protein CASRQQGFSYEQYF. Full variable domain (rest looked up from reference TRBV28 and TRBJ2-7): DVKVTQSSRYLVKRTGEKVFLECVQDMDHENMFWYRQDPGLGLRLIYFSYDVKMKEKGDIPEGYSVSREKKERFSLILESASTNQTSMYLCASRQQGFSYEQYFGPGTRLTVT.

This rearrangement joins TRBV20-1 to TRBJ2-7; a weak D match, TRBD1 (5 bases). V gave up 2 bases and J gave up 3 bases, with 8 bases separating them. CDR3 length: 12 residues. CDR1 is DFQATT and CDR2 is SNEGSKA in the germline V gene (reference sequence). CDR3 coding DNA: TGCAGTGCTAGACGGACAAACTACGAGCAGTACTTC. Translated: CSARRTNYEQYF.

This chain joins TRBV4-3 and TRBJ1-4, with no clear D. The V end was cut by 1 base, the J end by 7 bases, with 19 bases between. The germline V gene has CDR1 LGHNA and CDR2 YSLEER. The CDR3 runs 17 residues. CDR3 protein: CASSQGLGGGGGEKLFF. In DNA, the CDR3 is TGCGCCAGCAGCCAAGGGCTGGGTGGCGGAGGCGGTGAAAAACTGTTTTTT.

The chain has TRBV4-2 and TRBJ2-1; the match to TRBD2 covers 10 bases. Germline CDR1 reads LGHNA; CDR2 reads YNFKEQ. J was trimmed by 9 bases and V by 3 bases; bases with no gene match: 11. CDR3 length: 16 residues. The CDR3 loop reads CASSHPTSGIFGEQFF. CDR3 coding DNA: TGTGCCAGCAGCCACCCCACTAGCGGGATTTTTGGTGAGCAGTTCTTC.

This CDR3 is CASSQDRQGVKNIQYF. CDR3 in DNA: TGCGCCAGCAGCCAAGATAGGCAGGGGGTCAAAAACATTCAGTACTTC. This chain connects TRBV4-3 to TRBJ2-4, with TRBD1 identical over 7 bases. The CDR3 is 16 residues long. V shed 0 bases, J shed 3 bases, and the junction held 5 bases outside the gene matches. Germline V lookup: CDR1 LGHNA, CDR2 YSLEER.

This clonotype has a single count. This chain uses TRBV15 with TRBJ2-5; tentative D call: TRBD1 (5 bases). Germline CDR1 reads LNHNV; CDR2 reads YYDKDF (reference sequence). The CDR3 contains 15 residues. V gave up 0 bases and J gave up 5 bases, with 13 bases separating them. Here the CDR3 reads CATSRDPGNWETQYF. The CDR3, as DNA: TGTGCCACCAGCAGAGACCCAGGGAATTGGGAGACCCAGTACTTC.